This entry features one T cell receptor (beta chain) sequence. The antigen remains unidentified. The data originate from a study of OX40 agonist ivuxolimab in advanced cancers. Overall study results and limits: At 0.1 to 3.0 mg/kg, clonal expansion of CD4+ and CD8+ blood T cells had occurred by week 6.

Libraries were prepared by immunoSEQ multiplex PCR; TCRdb keeps only in-frame clonotypes and omits some of them. The data show 75,000 to 90,000 clones, with just under 95% seen just once and about 0.63% held by the top ten. Germline assignment: CDR1 SGHAT and CDR2 FQNNGV. CDR3 size: 12 residues. The J segment lost 7 bases and the V segment lost 5 bases, leaving 3 bases of the junction unmatched. Sequenced material: CD4+ or CD8+ T cells sorted from blood, taken in a trial of the OX40 agonist ivuxolimab. The chain combines TRBV11-2 with TRBJ2-7, with TRBD1 matching over 9 bases. This receptor was obtained from an adult with an advanced solid tumor such as melanoma, head and neck, liver or kidney cancer. CDR3 amino acids: CASSTDRGEQYF. The CDR3 nucleotides read TGTGCCAGCAGCACCGACAGGGGGGAGCAGTACTTC.